The 23 T cell receptor beta chains reported below all come from one sample, sequenced in a study of T cell repertoires in cytomegalovirus infection. TCRdb analysed the reads with MiXCR anew, one entry per CDR3 protein. In the table there are over 150,000 distinct CDR3 sequences, 15% to 20% of which are singletons. Sequencing was done on a sample of CD8+ T cells from PBMCs. The origin of the receptors is a human donor in good health (CMV status not recorded). Some clones in this sample may be carry-over from other donors' samples.

This clonotype was counted between two and nine times. V gene TRBV7-2 combines with J gene TRBJ2-1; no clear D. Deletions cut 5 bases from V and 6 bases from J, with 8 bases between. This CDR3 region has 12 residues. In germline, CDR1 is SGHTA, CDR2 FQGNSA. The CDR3 spells CASSPSLNEQFF. CDR3 nucleotide sequence: TGTGCCAGCAGCCCCTCCCTCAATGAGCAGTTCTTC.

Ten or more counts support this clonotype. V gene TRBV7-9 combines with J gene TRBJ2-1, with D possibly being TRBD1 (6 bases). The CDR3 extends over 12 amino acids. V gave up 8 bases and J gave up 10 bases, with 15 bases separating them. CDR1 and CDR2 (germline): SEHNR, FQNEAQ (reference sequence). The CDR3 here is CASDKGGREQFF. The DNA for the CDR3 is TGTGCCAGCGATAAAGGGGGAAGAGAGCAGTTCTTC.

This clonotype has just one count. The chain carries TRBV6-2 or TRBV6-3 and TRBJ1-1; 7 positions match TRBD1. The CDR3 is made up of 14 amino acids. With V trimmed by 5 bases and J by 5 bases, 8 bases remained unmatched. Germline V gives CDR1 MNHEY, CDR2 SVGEGT. CDR3 bases: TGTGCCAGCAGTACCGAATTGACAGGGACTGAAGCTTTCTTT. It yields the protein CASSTELTGTEAFF.

This clonotype was seen only a few times. The chain has TRBV6-2 or TRBV6-3 and TRBJ2-1, with TRBD2 matching over 7 bases. There are 14 residues in the CDR3. V lost 5 bases, J lost 3 bases, and 4 bases stayed unmatched. Per the germline V gene, CDR1 is MNHEY and CDR2 is SVGEGT. The CDR3 reads CASSPAGIYNEQFF. CDR3 nucleotides: TGTGCCAGCAGTCCAGCGGGGATCTACAATGAGCAGTTCTTC.

This clonotype was observed a handful of times. V gene TRBV7-8 combines with J gene TRBJ1-5; D not certain. There are 16 residues in the CDR3. V was cut by 5 bases and J by 2 bases, with 16 bases left in between. The germline CDR1 and CDR2 sequences are SGHVS and FQNEAQ. CDR3 in amino acids: CASSILEGLGNQPQHF. The CDR3 bases are TGTGCCAGCAGCATTCTGGAGGGCTTGGGCAATCAGCCCCAGCATTTT.

Concerning this clonotype: The junction departs from germline at one end; a sequencing error may be responsible. The chain joins TRBV7-7 to TRBJ2-3; D is ambiguous. In germline, CDR1 is SSHAT, CDR2 FNYEAQ (reference sequence). The CDR3 has 13 residues. This CDR3 reads CASSLNIGDTQYF. As DNA, the CDR3 is TGTGCTAGCAGCTTAAACATTGGAGATACGCAGTATTTT.

This clonotype was counted at least ten times. The CDR3 DNA sequence: TGTGCCAGCAGCTTATCCGGACTAGCGGGGGGGCGAGAGACCCAGTACTTC. Translating gives CASSLSGLAGGRETQYF. The chain joins TRBV7-2 to TRBJ2-5; 15 bases line up with TRBD2. CDR1 and CDR2 (germline): SGHTA, FQGNSA. V trimming: 2 bases; J trimming: 4 bases; junction bases outside the gene matches: 5. The CDR3 has 17 residues.

This chain connects TRBV5-6 to TRBJ2-1; D may be TRBD1 or TRBD2 (5 bases each). The CDR3 spans 14 residues. V was cut by 4 bases and J by 4 bases, with 12 bases left in between. Germline V gives CDR1 SGHDT, CDR2 YYEEEE. CDR3 DNA sequence: TGTGCCAGCAGCCCCGGGACGGGGTACAATGAGCAGTTCTTC. This translates into CASSPGTGYNEQFF.

This clonotype came up a few times. The chain carries TRBV29-1 and TRBJ1-2, with D unclear. This CDR3 comprises 11 residues. The germline V gene encodes CDR1 SQVTM and CDR2 ANQGSEA. V was pared by 4 bases and J by 7 bases, with 10 bases between. The CDR3 reads CSVVEEGGYTF. CDR3 DNA sequence: TGCAGCGTTGTAGAGGAAGGTGGCTACACCTTC.

The table lists this clonotype with a few counts. Compared with germline, one end of the junction differs, possibly owing to a read error. V and J are TRBV20-1 and TRBJ2-3, with D possibly matching TRBD2 (5 bases). Germline-derived CDR1 and CDR2 are DFQATT and SNEGSKA (reference sequence). This CDR3 has 14 amino acids. DNA for the CDR3: TGCAGTGCAAGAGACCGGGGAGAGGGAGATACGCAGTATTTT. It yields the protein CSARDRGEGDTQYF.

The chain employs TRBV18 and TRBJ2-1; D gene unclear. The CDR3 spans 16 residues. Trimming removed 3 bases from V and 5 bases from J, with 17 bases in between. CDR1 and CDR2 from the germline V gene are KGHSH and LQKENI. The CDR3 here is CASSPSLRHGNNEQFF. The CDR3 nucleotides read TGTGCCAGCTCACCCTCCCTTCGGCACGGAAACAATGAGCAGTTCTTC.

The rearrangement joins TRBV29-1 to TRBJ2-1, with D maybe TRBD2 (5 bases). The CDR3 sequence is 11 residues long. CDR1 SQVTM and CDR2 ANQGSEA come from the germline V gene. The ends were cut back, 3 bases at V and 5 bases at J, with 5 bases in the middle. Here the CDR3 DNA reads TGCAGCGTTGAGCGGGACAATGAGCAGTTCTTC. Residues: CSVERDNEQFF.

The CDR3 reads CSVEDSPNYGYTF. CDR3 DNA sequence: TGCAGCGTTGAAGACAGCCCCAACTATGGCTACACCTTC. The genes are TRBV29-1 and TRBJ1-2, with D unclear. This CDR3 is 13 amino acids long. Germline V gives CDR1 SQVTM, CDR2 ANQGSEA. V shed 0 bases and J shed 2 bases, with 7 bases lying between them.

V usage is TRBV29-1 and J usage is TRBJ2-2; D not resolved. The ends were cut back, 1 base at V and 1 base at J, with 4 bases in the middle. This CDR3 is built from 13 residues. Germline CDR1 is SQVTM and CDR2 is ANQGSEA. The CDR3 sequence is CSVEGQNTGELFF. The DNA of the CDR3 is TGCAGCGTTGAAGGACAGAACACCGGGGAGCTGTTTTTT.

The chain employs TRBV2 and TRBJ2-7; D perhaps matches TRBD1 (5 bases). The CDR3 is 14 amino acids. Germline CDR1 is SNHLY and CDR2 is FYNNEI. Trimming shortened V by 4 bases and J by 1 base, and 11 bases separated the two germline ends. The CDR3 bases are TGTGCCAGCAGTGTCGGACATTTGTCCTACGAGCAGTACTTC. Residues: CASSVGHLSYEQYF.

There are a few counts of this clonotype. V usage is TRBV11-2 and J usage is TRBJ2-7; unclear D gene. Trimming removed 0 bases from V and 0 bases from J, with 6 bases in between. CDR3 length: 14 residues. Germline CDR1 SGHAT, CDR2 FQNNGV. CDR3 in DNA: TGTGCCAGCAGCTTAGACGTCAGCTCCTACGAGCAGTACTTC. Encoded protein: CASSLDVSSYEQYF. Combining the CDR3 with reference TRBV11-2 and TRBJ2-7 gives the whole variable domain EAGVAQSPRYKIIEKRQSVAFWCNPISGHATLYWYQQILGQGPKLLIQFQNNGVVDDSQLPKDRFSAERLKGVDSTLKIQPAKLEDSAVYLCASSLDVSSYEQYFGPGTRLTVT.

J is TRBJ2-3 and V is TRBV7-6; unclear D gene. This CDR3 is built from 15 residues. CDR1 and CDR2 from the germline V gene are SGHVS and FNYEAQ. Trimming took 1 base from V and 2 from J, leaving 10 bases between them. CDR3 bases: TGTGCCAGCAGCTTAGTTCTCGCTAACACAGATACGCAGTATTTT. Translation: CASSLVLANTDTQYF.

V and J are TRBV6-2 or TRBV6-3 and TRBJ1-2; 7 nucleotides agree with TRBD1. Germline V gene sequence: CDR1 MNHEY, CDR2 SVGEGT. The CDR3 sequence is 12 residues long. The V segment lost 4 bases and the J segment 6 bases; nucleotides outside the gene matches: 2. CDR3 bases: TGTGCCAGCAGTTTCGACAGGGATGGCTACACCTTC. It is translated as CASSFDRDGYTF.

The CDR3 nucleotides are TGTGCCAGCACCCCCGGCGGCAGATACAATGAGCAGTTCTTC. This encodes CASTPGGRYNEQFF. J is TRBJ2-1 and V is TRBV27; the D is unclear. V was clipped by 7 bases and J by 4 bases, with 14 bases between them. This CDR3 comprises 14 residues. Looked up from germline, CDR1 is MNHEY and CDR2 is SMNVEV (reference sequence).

The rearrangement links TRBV6-2 or TRBV6-3 to TRBJ2-4; 7 bases are a match to TRBD1. This CDR3 is 15 amino acids long. The germline V gene encodes CDR1 MNHEY and CDR2 SVGEGT. V shed 6 bases and J 1 base; nucleotides not matched to a gene: 6. The CDR3 spells CASRTGMYAKNIQYF. CDR3 bases: TGTGCCAGCAGGACAGGGATGTATGCCAAAAACATTCAGTACTTC.

This clonotype was seen a handful of times. V usage is TRBV14 and J usage is TRBJ2-5; 8 bases fit TRBD1. J gave up 7 bases and V 2 bases, and 21 bases lay outside the gene matches. This CDR3 has 19 residues. Germline lookup yields CDR1 SGHDN and CDR2 FVKESK. CDR3 protein: CASSQLRIQGAGLLGTQYF. CDR3 sequence (DNA): TGTGCCAGCAGCCAACTACGTATCCAGGGGGCCGGCCTATTGGGGACCCAGTACTTC.

The chain is built from TRBV6-2 or TRBV6-3 and TRBJ2-7; TRBD2 aligns across 12 bases. J gave up 2 bases and V 6 bases, and 5 bases lay outside the gene matches. CDR1 and CDR2 (germline): MNHEY, SVGEGT. This CDR3 comprises 15 residues. The CDR3 loop reads CASRRLAGVAYEQYF. The CDR3 region has the DNA TGTGCCAGCAGGCGACTAGCGGGGGTCGCCTACGAGCAGTACTTC.

This clonotype was counted between two and nine times. The genes are TRBV6-2 or TRBV6-3 and TRBJ1-5; D ambiguous. The V and J ends lost 11 bases and 6 bases respectively, with 17 bases between them. Germline V lookup: CDR1 MNHEY, CDR2 SVGEGT. This CDR3 has 13 amino acids. CDR3 coding DNA: TGTGCCTCAGCAGCTTCACGGAGTCAGCCCCAGCATTTT. Its translation is CASAASRSQPQHF.